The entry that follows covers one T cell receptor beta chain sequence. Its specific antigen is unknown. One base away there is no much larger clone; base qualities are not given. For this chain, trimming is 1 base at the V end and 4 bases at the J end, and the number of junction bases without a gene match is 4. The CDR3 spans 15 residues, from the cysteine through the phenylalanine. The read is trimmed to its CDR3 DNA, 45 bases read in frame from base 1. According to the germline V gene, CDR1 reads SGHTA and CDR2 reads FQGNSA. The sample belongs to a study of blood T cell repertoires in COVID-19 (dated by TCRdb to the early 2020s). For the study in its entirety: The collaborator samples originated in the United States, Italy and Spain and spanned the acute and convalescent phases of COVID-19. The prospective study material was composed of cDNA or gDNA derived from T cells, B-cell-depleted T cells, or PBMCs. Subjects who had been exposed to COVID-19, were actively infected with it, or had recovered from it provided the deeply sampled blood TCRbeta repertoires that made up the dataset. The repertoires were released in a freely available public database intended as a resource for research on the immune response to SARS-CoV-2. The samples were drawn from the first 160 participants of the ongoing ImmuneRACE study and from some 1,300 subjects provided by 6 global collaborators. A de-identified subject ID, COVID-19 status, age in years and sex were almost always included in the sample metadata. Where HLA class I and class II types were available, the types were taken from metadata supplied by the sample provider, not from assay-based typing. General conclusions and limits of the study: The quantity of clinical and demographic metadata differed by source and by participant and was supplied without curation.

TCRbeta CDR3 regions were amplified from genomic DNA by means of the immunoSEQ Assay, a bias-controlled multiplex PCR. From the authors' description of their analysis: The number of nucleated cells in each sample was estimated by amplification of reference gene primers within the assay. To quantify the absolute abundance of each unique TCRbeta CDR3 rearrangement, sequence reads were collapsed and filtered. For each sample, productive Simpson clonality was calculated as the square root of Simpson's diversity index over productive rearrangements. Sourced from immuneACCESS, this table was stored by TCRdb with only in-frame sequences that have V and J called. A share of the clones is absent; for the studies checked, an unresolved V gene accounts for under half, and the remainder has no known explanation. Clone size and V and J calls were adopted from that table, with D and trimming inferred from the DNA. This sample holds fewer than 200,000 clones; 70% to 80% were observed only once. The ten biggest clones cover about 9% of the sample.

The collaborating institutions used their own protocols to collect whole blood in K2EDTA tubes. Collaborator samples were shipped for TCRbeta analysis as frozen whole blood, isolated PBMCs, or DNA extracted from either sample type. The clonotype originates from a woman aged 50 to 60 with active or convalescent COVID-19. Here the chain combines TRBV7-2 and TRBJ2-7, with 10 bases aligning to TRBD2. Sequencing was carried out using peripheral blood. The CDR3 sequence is CASSLDWTSGYEQYF. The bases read TGTGCCAGCAGCTTAGATTGGACTAGCGGATACGAGCAGTACTTC.